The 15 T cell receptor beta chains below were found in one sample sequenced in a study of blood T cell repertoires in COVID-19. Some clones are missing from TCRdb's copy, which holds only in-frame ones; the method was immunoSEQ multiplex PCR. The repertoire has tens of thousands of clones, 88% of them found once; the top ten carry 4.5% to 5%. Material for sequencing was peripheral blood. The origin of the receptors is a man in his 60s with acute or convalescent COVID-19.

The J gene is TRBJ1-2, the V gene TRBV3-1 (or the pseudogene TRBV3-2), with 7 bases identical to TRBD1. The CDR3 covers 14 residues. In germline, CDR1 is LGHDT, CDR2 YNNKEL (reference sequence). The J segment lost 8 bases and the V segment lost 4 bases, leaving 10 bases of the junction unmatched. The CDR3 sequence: CASSPVDRAWGYTF. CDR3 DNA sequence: TGTGCCAGCAGCCCGGTCGACAGGGCGTGGGGCTACACCTTC.

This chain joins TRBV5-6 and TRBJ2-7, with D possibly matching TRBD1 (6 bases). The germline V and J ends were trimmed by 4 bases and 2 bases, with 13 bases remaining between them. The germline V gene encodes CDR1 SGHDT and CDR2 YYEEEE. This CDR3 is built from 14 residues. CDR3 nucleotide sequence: TGTGCCAGCAGCCCCACAGGGTGGACCTACGAGCAGTACTTC. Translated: CASSPTGWTYEQYF.

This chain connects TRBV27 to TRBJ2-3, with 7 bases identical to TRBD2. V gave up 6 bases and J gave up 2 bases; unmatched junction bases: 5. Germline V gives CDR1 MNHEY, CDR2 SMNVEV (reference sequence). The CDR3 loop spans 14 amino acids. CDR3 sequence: CASRKGGSTDTQYF. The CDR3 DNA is TGTGCCAGCAGAAAGGGAGGGTCCACAGATACGCAGTATTTT.

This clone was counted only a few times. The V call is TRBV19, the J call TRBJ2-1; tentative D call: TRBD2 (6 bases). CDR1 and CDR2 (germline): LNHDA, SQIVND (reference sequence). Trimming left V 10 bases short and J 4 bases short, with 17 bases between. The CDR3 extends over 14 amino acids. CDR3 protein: CATDSGRNYNEQFF. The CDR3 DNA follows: TGTGCCACCGATAGCGGTCGTAATTACAATGAGCAGTTCTTC.

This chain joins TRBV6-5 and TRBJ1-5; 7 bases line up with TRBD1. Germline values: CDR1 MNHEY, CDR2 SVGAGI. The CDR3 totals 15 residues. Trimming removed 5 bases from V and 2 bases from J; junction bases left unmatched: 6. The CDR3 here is CASSRHRGGNQPQHF. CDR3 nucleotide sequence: TGTGCCAGCAGTCGACACAGGGGAGGCAATCAGCCCCAGCATTTT.

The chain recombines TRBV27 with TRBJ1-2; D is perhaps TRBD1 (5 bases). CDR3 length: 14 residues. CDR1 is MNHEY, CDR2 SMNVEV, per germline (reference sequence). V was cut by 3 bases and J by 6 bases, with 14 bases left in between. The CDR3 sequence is CASSLGGLGDGYTF. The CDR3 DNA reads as TGTGCCAGCAGTTTGGGGGGGTTGGGCGATGGCTACACCTTC.

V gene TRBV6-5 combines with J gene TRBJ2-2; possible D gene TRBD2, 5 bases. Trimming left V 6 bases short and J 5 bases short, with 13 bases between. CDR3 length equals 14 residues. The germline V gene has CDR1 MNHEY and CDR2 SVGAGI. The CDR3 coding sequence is TGTGCCAGCAGCGCAGACTATTCGACCGGGGAGCTGTTTTTT. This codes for CASSADYSTGELFF.

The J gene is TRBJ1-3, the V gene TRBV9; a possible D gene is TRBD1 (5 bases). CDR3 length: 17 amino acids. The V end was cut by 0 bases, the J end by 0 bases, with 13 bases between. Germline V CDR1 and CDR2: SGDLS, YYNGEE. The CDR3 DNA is TGTGCCAGCAGCGTAGGGACAAGACTCGACTCTGGAAACACCATATATTTT. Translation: CASSVGTRLDSGNTIYF.

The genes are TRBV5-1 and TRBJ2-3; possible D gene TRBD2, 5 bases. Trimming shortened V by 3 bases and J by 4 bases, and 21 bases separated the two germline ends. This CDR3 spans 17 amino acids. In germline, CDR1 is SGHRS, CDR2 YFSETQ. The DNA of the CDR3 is TGCGCCAGCAGCTGGGGAAAGCGGAGCTCGCGGGCAGATACGCAGTATTTT. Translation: CASSWGKRSSRADTQYF. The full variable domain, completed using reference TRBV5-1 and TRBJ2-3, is KAGVTQTPRYLIKTRGQQVTLSCSPISGHRSVSWYQQTPGQGLQFLFEYFSETQRNKGNFPGRFSGRQFSNSRSEMNVSTLELGDSALYLCASSWGKRSSRADTQYFGPGTRLTVL.

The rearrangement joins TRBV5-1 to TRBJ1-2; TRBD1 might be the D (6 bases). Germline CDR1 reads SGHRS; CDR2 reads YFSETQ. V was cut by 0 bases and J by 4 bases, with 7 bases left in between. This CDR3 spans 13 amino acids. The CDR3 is CASSLAGVYGYTF. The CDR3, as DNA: TGCGCCAGCAGCTTGGCAGGGGTCTATGGCTACACCTTC.

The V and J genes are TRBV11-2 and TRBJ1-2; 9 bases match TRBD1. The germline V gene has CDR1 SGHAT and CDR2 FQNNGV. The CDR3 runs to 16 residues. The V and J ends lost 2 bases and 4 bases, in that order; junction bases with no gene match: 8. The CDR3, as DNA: TGTGCCAGCAGCTTACTAACCGGGACAGGGTTCTATGGCTACACCTTC. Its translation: CASSLLTGTGFYGYTF.

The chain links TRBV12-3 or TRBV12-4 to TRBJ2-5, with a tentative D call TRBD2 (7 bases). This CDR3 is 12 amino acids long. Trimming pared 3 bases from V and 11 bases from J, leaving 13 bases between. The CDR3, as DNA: TGTGCCAGCAGTTTGAGGGGAGGGGGTCAGTACTTC. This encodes CASSLRGGGQYF.

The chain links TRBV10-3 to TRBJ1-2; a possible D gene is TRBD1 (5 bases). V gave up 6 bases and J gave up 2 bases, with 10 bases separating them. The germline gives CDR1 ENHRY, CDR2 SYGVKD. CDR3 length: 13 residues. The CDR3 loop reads CAIRPTANYGYTF. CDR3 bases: TGTGCCATCAGACCGACAGCGAACTATGGCTACACCTTC.

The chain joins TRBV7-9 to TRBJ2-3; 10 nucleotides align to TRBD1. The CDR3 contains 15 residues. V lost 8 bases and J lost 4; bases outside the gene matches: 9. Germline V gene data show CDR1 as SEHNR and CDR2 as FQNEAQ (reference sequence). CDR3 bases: TGTGCCAGCCTCAAGACAGGGGGCGCGCCAGATACGCAGTATTTT. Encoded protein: CASLKTGGAPDTQYF.

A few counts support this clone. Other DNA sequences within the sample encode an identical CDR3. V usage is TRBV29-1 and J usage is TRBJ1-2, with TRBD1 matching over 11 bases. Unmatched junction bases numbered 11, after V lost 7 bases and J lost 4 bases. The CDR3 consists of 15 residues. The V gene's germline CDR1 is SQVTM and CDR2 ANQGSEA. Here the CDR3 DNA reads TGCAGCGGGGGTGGACAGGGGGCGGACGGCTATGGCTACACCTTC. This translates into CSGGGQGADGYGYTF.